This TCR beta chain was obtained from a study of somatic mutations in cytotoxic T cells in rheumatoid arthritis. Study-level results: TRBV07's slight underrepresentation, observed in rheumatoid arthritis patients, lacked adjustment for multiple comparisons. A rise in CD8+ clonality with age was seen in rheumatoid arthritis patients but not in healthy controls. With some 62 patients examined, several had a largest CD8+ clone exceeding 20% of CD8+ cells.

Some clones are missing from TCRdb's copy, which holds only in-frame ones; the method was immunoSEQ multiplex PCR. The table has 10,000 or so clones, around 82% seen once. Per germline, CDR1 LNHDA and CDR2 SQIVND (reference sequence). The ends lost 6 bases at V and 5 bases at J; junction bases unmatched: 6. The CDR3 totals 15 residues. As for this clone: Its cognate antigen is unknown.

Healthy controls were blood donors with median age 56 years (range roughly 20-75) and around 50% female. This sequence joins TRBV19 and TRBJ2-1, with 11 bases that match TRBD1. This clonotype was sampled from a woman between 45 and 60 years old in good health. What was sequenced was CD8+ T cells sorted from blood. The CDR3 DNA sequence: TGTGCCAGTAGCTTGGACAGGGGGCTAGACAATGAGCAGTTCTTC. Its protein is CASSLDRGLDNEQFF.